This T cell receptor beta chain was identified during a study of blood T cell repertoires in COVID-19. Overall study: T cells, B-cell-depleted T cells, or PBMCs provided the cDNA or gDNA that served as material.

This CDR3 has 15 amino acids. V lost 0 bases and J lost 3, with 13 bases in between. From germline, CDR1 is SGDLS and CDR2 YYNGEE. This table comes from immunoSEQ multiplex PCR, and its TCRdb copy is limited to in-frame clones, with some not included. The table has some 48,000 clones, 80% to 90% seen once. The source of this sequence is a human donor in a cohort sampled during active COVID-19. This sequence joins TRBV9 and TRBJ2-7, with D possibly TRBD1 on 6 matching bases. Sequencing was carried out using peripheral blood. DNA for the CDR3: TGTGCCAGCAGCGTAGGCCACGACAGGATCTACGAGCAGTACTTC. It yields the protein CASSVGHDRIYEQYF.